This T cell receptor (delta chain) was observed in a study of γδ T cells in repeated Plasmodium falciparum infection. This clone came up a few times. Translating this DNA gives a protein that differs at residue 3 from the TCRdb one, which belongs to a much larger clone; a read error is likely, and the protein shown is this translation. CDR1 and CDR2 (germline): TSWWSYY, QGS. This CDR3 region has 15 residues. V dropped 10 bases and J dropped 9; count of bases not matched to a gene: 19. Bulk repertoires came from Vgamma9/Vdelta2+ or Vdelta2-negative gammadelta T cells flow-sorted from PBMC. TCRdb called clones from the multiplex PCR reads again using CATT. The sample lists about 48,000 delta-chain clones; around 1.6% were seen once.

The specimen was gamma-delta T cells from blood. This clonotype was obtained from a pool of human donors (malaria-infected and uninfected, not separated). The chain recombines TRDV1 with TRDJ1, with TRDD3 identical over 8 bases. CDR3 protein: CAPFRPGIPSVELIF. The CDR3 region has the DNA TGTGCTCCTTTCCGCCCGGGGATACCATCGGTGGAACTCATCTTT.